The T cell receptor (beta chain) described here comes from a study of cytomegalovirus exposure and HLA in healthy donors. About the research overall: Among the 398 genotyped donors, 81% were placed in the Caucasian-associated ancestry cluster.

The PCR used 60 Vbeta and 13 Jbeta primers. The method was immunoSEQ multiplex PCR; TCRdb's version includes in-frame clones alone and lacks a portion of them. Of some 140,000 clones in the sample, around 79% were seen once. The CDR3 sequence is 13 residues long. Germline V gene lookup returns CDR1 MNHEY and CDR2 SMNVEV (reference sequence). V trimming: 3 bases; J trimming: 4 bases; junction bases outside the gene matches: 2. Sequencing was performed on PBMCs. The chain couples TRBV27 to TRBJ2-7; 8 positions match TRBD2. This TCR came from a young man in good health and CMV-seropositive. The CDR3 bases are TGTGCCAGCAGTTTGGGCGGGAGGTACGAGCAGTACTTC. It translates to CASSLGGRYEQYF.